This T cell receptor (beta chain) was sequenced during a study of cytomegalovirus exposure and HLA in healthy donors (dated by TCRdb to about 2017). Regarding the research as a whole: According to an earlier analysis of several hundred of the donors, about 179 million T cells yielded 90 million to 130 million unique TCR beta sequences and about 300 Gb of sequence data. The study aimed to test whether cataloging public T cell receptors could reveal signatures of past pathogen exposure. A later analysis re-analyzed previously published TCR beta repertoires from 666 donors and added high-resolution HLA genotyping to study TCR occurrence patterns. Along with the roughly 670-subject first cohort, a separate validation cohort of some 130 different subjects was used. Typing coverage varied by locus: roughly 629-640 donors for A, B, C, DRB1 and DQB1; approximately 500 for DQA1; 606 for DPA1; around 490 for DPB1. Roughly 5 DR-DQ haplotypes were handled as single units for association and clustering because linkage in the cohort was strong. Both class I and class II loci were covered by HLA typing, at four-digit resolution. The T cell repertoires of several hundred subjects were profiled by immunosequencing and related to cytomegalovirus serostatus. Of the approximately 400 genotyped donors, roughly 85% fell in the genetic ancestry cluster associated with self-reported Caucasian donors. All discovery cohort repertoires had been generated on a single sequencing platform. Across approximately 400 genotyped donors of the cohort, an average of roughly 230,000 unique TCR beta nucleotide sequences per donor were sequenced, and around 19% of those sequences were non-productive. In a later genetic analysis, genome-wide SNP genotypes for about 65% of the roughly 700 donors were used, and that subset was treated as a discovery cohort. Alongside the repertoire data, information on donor age, sex, ethnicity and CMV serostatus was compiled. An earlier analysis of fewer than 750 of the donors used high-throughput TCR beta sequencing to judge whether each TCR beta V gene segment behaved as functional or pseudogenic. An early release covering roughly 600 HLA-typed donors comprised about 300 gigabases of sequencing data and 65 million to 100 million unique TCR sequences. High-throughput TCR immunosequencing, statistical association of individual TCRs with disease status, and machine learning were combined to predict cytomegalovirus infection status. In the later analysis, no new phenotypic data were used to find candidate immune exposures; instead, reliance was placed on TCR beta sequences and their occurrence across donors. Paper-wide results and their limitations: A later analysis found that HLA-associated TCR beta chains were more clonally expanded and had lower generation probabilities than equally common non-associated chains. In a later genetic analysis, a missense DCLRE1C variant was associated with V-gene and J-gene trimming of TCR beta chains, and the association was replicated in an independent cohort. The authors suggested that the approach could potentially be generalized to other disease states and immunological phenotypes. The classifier was reported to diagnose cytomegalovirus status with high specificity and sensitivity in both the original and validation cohorts. Correlated functional status among segregating V segments might reflect linkage disequilibrium, but an unknown experimental factor could not be ruled out. In a later analysis, most CMV-associated TCR beta chains were found to appear HLA-restricted, with HLA associations seemingly driven largely by CMV exposure. A later analysis associated roughly 17,000 TCR beta sequences with specific HLA alleles at a false discovery rate of 0.05. In a later analysis, TCR association rates were found to vary across HLA loci, with the most associated TCRs seen for DRB1 alleles and the fewest for HLA-C alleles. This cohort had only TCR beta chains sequenced, and the lack of alpha or paired-chain data limited which features could be detected. Across donors, most TCR sequences were observed very rarely, whereas some public TCRs were present in many individuals. Assigning TCR associations to individual alleles was difficult when HLA alleles, especially DR and DQ, strongly co-occurred. A further reported finding was that TCR beta sequences accurately predicted the HLA-A and HLA-B alleles for most subjects in the first cohort. A later analysis reported that several top co-occurrence clusters appeared linked to parvovirus B19, influenza, CMV and Epstein-Barr virus. Presence/absence analyses assumed roughly uniform sequencing depth across donors, an assumption that may not hold. An earlier analysis of 587 of the donors showed that most TCR beta V segments appeared in productive rearrangements either about 87% or about 30% of the time, which broadly matched IMGT annotations. The sequencing pipeline was judged likely to have produced a cluster of highly shared sequence variants as a technical artifact. HLA typing was unavailable for some donors at each locus, so association tests used only the typed subset. A few of the identified cytomegalovirus-associated TCR beta chains were confirmed in vitro to be specific for cytomegalovirus antigens. A total of roughly 160 TCR beta chains were listed by the study as associated with cytomegalovirus. In a later genetic analysis, fewer N-insertions in productive TCRs were reported among donors in an Asian-associated ancestry cluster than the approximately 710-donor mean. Because counts were too low, roughly 16 rarely observed V segments, including chromosome 9 orphons, were excluded from the earlier analysis of several hundred of the donors. The only immune exposure information available for the cohort was CMV serostatus.

The library relied on the immunoSEQ multiplex PCR assay. For the multiplex PCR, a mixture combining 60 forward primers for TCR Vbeta segments and 13 reverse primers for TCR Jbeta segments was used. The CDR3 region of rearranged TCR beta genes was amplified from genomic DNA with a multiplex PCR assay. The Illumina HiSeq System was used to sequence the amplified TCR beta libraries as 87-base-pair reads. The authors' analysis ran thus. A later analysis tallied 80 million to 95 million unique TCR beta chains across the 666 repertoires, and around 9.9 million of those chains were shared by two or more donors. To remove PCR and sequencing errors, raw reads were error-corrected and collapsed into unique sequences using a nearest-neighbor algorithm that merged closely related sequences. To assign V, D and J gene segments, CDR3 sequences were aligned to IMGT reference sequences. For a sequence to be retained, a match of at least six nucleotides to both a V gene segment and a J gene segment was required. A rearrangement counted as productive if the CDR3 had no stop codons and remained in frame with V and J, and every other rearrangement counted as non-productive. CDR3 was defined by IMGT convention, running from the second conserved V-encoded cysteine to the conserved J-encoded phenylalanine. The earlier analysis of 500 to 600 of the donors excluded sequences that lacked an unambiguous match to a single V gene segment. In an earlier analysis of approximately 590 of the donors, a V segment was called functional when productive rearrangements were above 56.7%, and segregating when the standard deviation between donors exceeded 5%. A statistical classification framework was developed to diagnose cytomegalovirus status using the catalog of TCR beta chain sequences. V and J gene assignment, in a later analysis, came from comparing TCR nucleotide sequences with IMGT/GENE-DB human TR gene sequences. The TCRdist pipeline was used in a later analysis to assign CDR3 sequences and most-parsimonious VDJ recombination scenarios. In a later analysis, every TCR beta chain was defined by the combination of its CDR3 amino acid sequence and its V-gene family, and reads without a unique V-gene family were dropped. As a way to deal with suspected cross-contamination and a sequencing artifact, a later analysis dropped over 550 nucleotide sequences that were highly shared and had low generation probability. In a later analysis, a clonal expansion index was calculated for each public chain from normalized within-repertoire ranks of inferred template counts. Generation probabilities in a later analysis came from a VDJ recombination model fitted to out-of-frame rearrangements, and those results were checked against IGoR. In a later analysis, TCR-TCR, TCR-HLA and TCR-CMV co-occurrence was scored with hypergeometric tests, and a repertoire-size bias correction was applied to TCR pairs. In a later analysis, false discovery rates were estimated by permuting HLA or CMV assignments 20 times. In a later analysis, co-occurring TCRs were grouped using DBSCAN, and TCRdist sequence similarity was added for clustering within HLA-allele-positive subsets. For co-occurrence clustering, repertoires with fewer than 30,000 or more than 120,000 public chains were excluded, along with five or six repertoires with anomalous nucleotide sharing. Entries here come from immuneACCESS through TCRdb and include only in-frame sequences with V and J called. Some clones fail to appear in such tables; in the studies checked, an unresolved V gene covers under half of the shortfall, and the cause of the remainder is unknown. V and J calls and clone size are given by that table; D and trimming were obtained from the DNA. The table for this sample lists fewer than 200,000 clones; about 75% of them were counted only once. The ten largest clonotypes hold less than 9% of the sample.

To note about this clone: This clone's antigen is unknown. It has no much larger one-base neighbor in the sample; base qualities were not kept.

The cohort comprised some 730 healthy bone marrow donors. All cohort members were sampled while nominally healthy, although unrecorded immune exposures were likely present. The donor was CMV seropositive and belonged to the group of more than 250 seropositive cohort members. Each donor provided a peripheral blood sample, and peripheral blood mononuclear cells were used for TCR beta sequencing. The Qiagen DNeasy Blood Extraction Kit was used to extract genomic DNA from the blood cell samples. Material for sequencing was PBMCs. The source of this sequence is a male donor in good health and CMV-seropositive.

This receptor has the CDR3 CASSHPTSGGAYEQYF. The nucleotide sequence is TGTGCCAGCAGCCACCCGACTAGCGGGGGGGCCTACGAGCAGTACTTC. The V gene is TRBV7-9 and the J gene is TRBJ2-7, and 14 junctional nucleotides match TRBD2. The germline V end is reduced by 5 bases and the J end by 2 bases; junction bases left unmatched: 5. There are 16 amino acids in the CDR3, from cysteine to phenylalanine inclusive. Only CDR3 DNA is held: 48 bases, read in frame from base 1. CDR1 and CDR2, per the germline V gene (reference sequence), are SEHNR and FQNEAQ.